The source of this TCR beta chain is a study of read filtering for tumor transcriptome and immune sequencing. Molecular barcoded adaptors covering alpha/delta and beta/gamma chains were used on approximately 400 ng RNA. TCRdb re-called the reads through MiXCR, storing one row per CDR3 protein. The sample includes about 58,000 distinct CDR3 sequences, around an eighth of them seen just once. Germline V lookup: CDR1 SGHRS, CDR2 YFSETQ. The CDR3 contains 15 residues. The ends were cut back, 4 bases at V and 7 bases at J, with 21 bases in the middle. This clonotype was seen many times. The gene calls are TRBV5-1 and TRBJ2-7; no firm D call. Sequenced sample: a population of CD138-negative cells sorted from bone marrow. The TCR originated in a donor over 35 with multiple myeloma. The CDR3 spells CASSLQAGRQGEQYF. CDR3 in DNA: TGCGCCAGCAGCCTCCAGGCCGGGCGCCAAGGAGAGCAGTACTTC.